This is a list of T cell receptor beta chains from one sample in a study of blood T cell repertoires in COVID-19. The assay was immunoSEQ multiplex PCR, and TCRdb's table has in-frame clones only and misses some. The sample consists of more than 250,000 clones, around 85% of them appearing once. Sequenced material: peripheral blood. Every receptor here comes from a man aged 50 or older with active or convalescent COVID-19. Each CDR3 is given with its conserved first and last residue. D genes are given only for firm matches. Size is omitted from some rows. Given values are once, few, many or a class for expanded clones.

abundance	v_gene	j_gene	d_gene	CDR3nt	CDR3aa
.	TRBV7-9	TRBJ1-2	TRBD1	TGTGCCAGCAGCTGGGGTCTCGGGACAGAAAATGGCTACACCTTC	CASSWGLGTENGYTF
.	TRBV9	TRBJ2-1	TRBD1	TGTGCCAGCAGCGTAGCGGGGACAGGGATTTACAATGAGCAGTTCTTC	CASSVAGTGIYNEQFF
.	TRBV6-2/TRBV6-3	TRBJ1-2	.	TGTGCCAGCAGTCCCATTTGGGCCACCCGCGATGGCTACACCTTC	CASSPIWATRDGYTF
.	TRBV10-3	TRBJ2-7	TRBD2	TGTGCCATCAGACTGACTAGCGGGACCTACGAGCAGTACTTC	CAIRLTSGTYEQYF
once	TRBV12-3/TRBV12-4	TRBJ2-3	.	TGTGCCAGCAGTTTTTCGGATACGCAGTATTTT	CASSFSDTQYF
few	TRBV10-3	TRBJ2-2	TRBD2	TGTGCCACCGGTTTGACTAGCGGTTCCACCGGGGAGCTGTTTTTT	CATGLTSGSTGELFF
few	TRBV24-1	TRBJ2-3	.	TGTGCCACCAGTGATTCCGGACATTTAGGACAAGATACGCAGTATTTT	CATSDSGHLGQDTQYF
.	TRBV11-2	TRBJ1-2	TRBD1	TGTGCCAGCAGCTTAGAAGCAGGACAGGGTGGAGGCTACACCTTC	CASSLEAGQGGGYTF
.	TRBV10-3	TRBJ2-2	.	TGTGCCACCGGACTACCGAACACCGGGGAGCTGTTTTTT	CATGLPNTGELFF
.	TRBV18	TRBJ1-4	.	TGTGCCAGCTCACCATCGGCAATAGGGGAGGCTGGTGAAAAACTGTTTTTT	CASSPSAIGEAGEKLFF
.	TRBV15	TRBJ2-1	TRBD2	TGTGCCACTTCTAGCGGGAAAGGGAACTTGGATGAGCAGTTCTTC	CATSSGKGNLDEQFF
.	TRBV5-5	TRBJ2-7	TRBD2	TGTGCCAGCAGCTTTGGCCTAGCGGAACTCTCCTACGAGCAGTACTTC	CASSFGLAELSYEQYF
.	TRBV5-5	TRBJ2-5	.	TGTGCCAGCAGTTTAGTGGGGGGCCAAGAGACCCAGTACTTC	CASSLVGGQETQYF
few	TRBV9	TRBJ1-5	.	TGTGCCAGCAGCGTAAATCCCGACAGACAGCCCCAGCATTTT	CASSVNPDRQPQHF
.	TRBV6-1	TRBJ1-4	TRBD1	TGTGCCAGCAGTGACCACAGGGGAAGCTTTGGTGAAAAACTGTTTTTT	CASSDHRGSFGEKLFF
.	TRBV11-1	TRBJ1-5	TRBD1	TGTGCCAGCAGCCGGGACAGGGCTCAGCCCCAGCATTTT	CASSRDRAQPQHF
.	TRBV3-1/TRBV3-2	TRBJ2-7	TRBD2	TGTGCCAGCAGCCAAGGACGGACTAGCGGGAATAACGAGCAGTACTTC	CASSQGRTSGNNEQYF
.	TRBV3-1/TRBV3-2	TRBJ2-1	.	TGTGCCAGCAGCCCGAGGCGCCTAACTGAGCAGTTCTTC	CASSPRRLTEQFF
.	TRBV10-3	TRBJ2-7	TRBD2	TGTGCCATCAGCATCGGGACTAGCGGCACCTACGAGCAGTACTTC	CAISIGTSGTYEQYF
.	TRBV28	TRBJ1-1	.	TGTGCCAGCACAACCTCCAGGGAGGCGGCTGAAGCTTTCTTT	CASTTSREAAEAFF
.	TRBV4-1	TRBJ2-2	TRBD1	TGCGCCAGCAGCCAAGTGGGCCGGGACAGGGGCACCGGGGAGCTGTTTTTT	CASSQVGRDRGTGELFF
.	TRBV6-6	TRBJ1-2	.	TGTGCCAGCAGTAAACCAGGGGAGGGAAACTATGGCTACACCTTC	CASSKPGEGNYGYTF
.	TRBV19	TRBJ2-5	TRBD2	TGTGCCACCTCCCGAGCGGGAGGACCTCAAGAGACCCAGTACTTC	CATSRAGGPQETQYF
.	TRBV6-2/TRBV6-3	TRBJ1-5	.	TGTGCCAGCAGTTACTTTCCAGGGCCCCAGCATTTT	CASSYFPGPQHF
.	TRBV30	TRBJ2-1	.	TGTGCCTGGGCAAACAGGAGGGGTGATGAGCAGTTCTTC	CAWANRRGDEQFF
.	TRBV5-1	TRBJ2-7	.	TGCGCCAGCAGCCCATCGAGGCGGGATTACGAGCAGTACTTC	CASSPSRRDYEQYF
.	TRBV27	TRBJ1-2	TRBD1	TGTGCCAGCAGGGGGACCGGGACAGGGGTGTATGGCTACACCTTC	CASRGTGTGVYGYTF
once	TRBV4-1	TRBJ2-7	.	TGCGCCAGCAGCCAAGGAAGGGCAGGAGGACAGTACTTC	CASSQGRAGGQYF
few	TRBV27	TRBJ2-7	.	TGTGCCAGCAGCTCTCAACCAGGTCGCTCCTACGAGCAGTACTTC	CASSSQPGRSYEQYF
few	TRBV5-1	TRBJ1-1	.	TGCGCCAGCAGCTTGGGTCGGGGGGCTGGCACTGAAGCTTTCTTT	CASSLGRGAGTEAFF
.	TRBV11-3	TRBJ2-1	TRBD1	TGTGCCAGCAGCTTAGGACAGGGCGATGAGCAGTTCTTC	CASSLGQGDEQFF
.	TRBV10-3	TRBJ2-7	TRBD2	TGTGCCATCAGTGAGGGGGACTACCCAAACTTCTACGAGCAGTACTTC	CAISEGDYPNFYEQYF
.	TRBV5-1	TRBJ1-2	.	TGCGCCAGCAGCTTGGAGAGTCTCTATGGCTACACCTTC	CASSLESLYGYTF
.	TRBV10-1	TRBJ2-3	TRBD2	TGCGCCAGCAGTGAGTTGGGACTAGCGGGAGACGGGGCCGCAGATACGCAGTATTTT	CASSELGLAGDGAADTQYF
.	TRBV7-9	TRBJ1-1	.	TGTGCCAGCAGCTTTTTCCCGGGGGGAAGCACTGAAGCTTTCTTT	CASSFFPGGSTEAFF
.	TRBV27	TRBJ2-2	.	TGTGCCAGCAGGCTAGCGAACACCGGGGAGCTGTTTTTT	CASRLANTGELFF
once	TRBV25-1	TRBJ1-6	.	TGTGCCAGCAGTGAATCCTATTCACCCCTCCACTTT	CASSESYSPLHF
.	TRBV10-3	TRBJ1-1	.	TGTGCCATCAGTGGTCAGGATTCGAACACTGAAGCTTTCTTT	CAISGQDSNTEAFF
.	TRBV6-2/TRBV6-3	TRBJ2-7	TRBD2	TGTGCCAGCAGTTCACCGACTATAGCGGGAGGCGAGCAGTACTTC	CASSSPTIAGGEQYF
.	TRBV7-9	TRBJ1-1	.	TGTGCCTGGGGAGGGTATCCGATCGGGGGGCTCTCGAACACTGAAGCTTTCTTT	CAWGGYPIGGLSNTEAFF
.	TRBV10-1	TRBJ2-7	.	TGCGCCAGCAGTGATCAGGTATTAGTCTACGAGCAGTACTTC	CASSDQVLVYEQYF